This T cell receptor beta chain was identified in a study of blood T cell repertoires in COVID-19. Study information: Sites across the United States, Italy and Spain contributed samples from acute and convalescent COVID-19. PBMCs, B-cell-depleted T cells, or T cells provided the cDNA or gDNA that made up the material.

Under the authors' procedure: Reference gene primer amplification gave nucleated cell count estimates. TCRdb keeps only in-frame clones here, not all; method: immunoSEQ multiplex PCR. V, J and clone size are those of that table, while D and trimming were read from the DNA. The sample holds about 160,000 clones, approximately 80% seen once. This CDR3 has 15 amino acids. Germline CDR1 SGHNT, CDR2 YYREEE (reference sequence). The trim removed 4 bases at V and 5 bases at J, leaving 11 bases unmatched. The rearrangement uses TRBV5-4 and TRBJ2-5; TRBD2 aligns across 7 bases. The sample consisted of peripheral blood. This receptor was obtained from a woman older than 75 with acute or convalescent COVID-19. CDR3 in DNA: TGTGCCAGCAGCCCCGCCGGCGGGAGTTTGGAGACCCAGTACTTC. As protein: CASSPAGGSLETQYF.